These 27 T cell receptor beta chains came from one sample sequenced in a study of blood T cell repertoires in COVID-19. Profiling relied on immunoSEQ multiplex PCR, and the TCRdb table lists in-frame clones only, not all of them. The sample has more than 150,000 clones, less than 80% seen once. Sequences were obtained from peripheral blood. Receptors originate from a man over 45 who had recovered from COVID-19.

The CDR3: CATTPRTGDFAFQETQYF. The CDR3 DNA reads as TGTGCCACCACTCCTCGGACAGGGGACTTTGCCTTTCAAGAGACCCAGTACTTC. This chain links TRBV19 with TRBJ2-5; 9 nucleotides align to TRBD1. This CDR3 contains 18 residues. The ends lost 10 bases at V and 2 bases at J; junction bases unmatched: 20. Looked up from germline, CDR1 is LNHDA and CDR2 is SQIVND (reference sequence).

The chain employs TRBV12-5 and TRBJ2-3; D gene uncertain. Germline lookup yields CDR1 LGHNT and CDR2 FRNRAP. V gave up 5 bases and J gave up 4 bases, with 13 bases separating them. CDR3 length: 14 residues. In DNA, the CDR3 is TGTGCTAGTGGTCTAACTGATCCGGCAGATACGCAGTATTTT. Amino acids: CASGLTDPADTQYF.

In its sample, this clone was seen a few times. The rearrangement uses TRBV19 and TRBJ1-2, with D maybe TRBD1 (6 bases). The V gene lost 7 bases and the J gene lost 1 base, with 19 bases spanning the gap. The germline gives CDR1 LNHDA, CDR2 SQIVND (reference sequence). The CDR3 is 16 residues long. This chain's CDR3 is CASKLLVGQSNYGYTF. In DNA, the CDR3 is TGTGCCAGTAAGCTCCTTGTGGGACAAAGTAACTATGGCTACACCTTC.

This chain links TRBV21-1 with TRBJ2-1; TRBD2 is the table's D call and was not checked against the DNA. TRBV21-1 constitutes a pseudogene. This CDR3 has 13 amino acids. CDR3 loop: CASSRQGDNEQFF. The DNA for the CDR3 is TGTGCCAGCAGCAGGCAAGGAGACAATGAGCAGTTCTTC.

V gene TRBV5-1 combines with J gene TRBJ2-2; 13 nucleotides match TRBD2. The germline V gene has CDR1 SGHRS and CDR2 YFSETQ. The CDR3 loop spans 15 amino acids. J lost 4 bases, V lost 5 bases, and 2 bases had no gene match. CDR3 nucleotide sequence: TGCGCCAGCAGAGGACTAGCGGGGGCCACCGGGGAGCTGTTTTTT. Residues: CASRGLAGATGELFF.

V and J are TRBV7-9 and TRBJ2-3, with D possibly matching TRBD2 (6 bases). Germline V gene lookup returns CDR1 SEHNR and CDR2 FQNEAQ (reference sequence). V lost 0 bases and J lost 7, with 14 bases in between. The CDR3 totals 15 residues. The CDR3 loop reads CASSLASGGFNTQYF. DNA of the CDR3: TGTGCCAGCAGCTTAGCAAGTGGGGGGTTTAATACGCAGTATTTT.

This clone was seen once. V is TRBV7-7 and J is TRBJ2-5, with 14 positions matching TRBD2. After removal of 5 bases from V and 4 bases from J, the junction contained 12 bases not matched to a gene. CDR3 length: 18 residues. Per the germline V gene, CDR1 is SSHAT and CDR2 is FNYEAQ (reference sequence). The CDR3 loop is CASSQRAGTSGRGETQYF. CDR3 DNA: TGTGCCAGCAGCCAAAGGGCCGGGACTAGCGGGAGAGGAGAGACCCAGTACTTC.

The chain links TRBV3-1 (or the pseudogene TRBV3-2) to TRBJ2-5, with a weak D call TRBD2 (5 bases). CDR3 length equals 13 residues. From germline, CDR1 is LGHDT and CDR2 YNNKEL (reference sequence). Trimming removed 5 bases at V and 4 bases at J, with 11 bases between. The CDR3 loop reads CASSDIGLETQYF. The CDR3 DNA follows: TGTGCCAGCAGCGACATCGGACTAGAGACCCAGTACTTC.

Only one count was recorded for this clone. The CDR3 DNA reads TGCAGCGTTGAAAAGGGGTCGGGCACGCAGTATTTT. Translating gives CSVEKGSGTQYF. The V and J genes are TRBV29-1 and TRBJ2-3; possible D gene TRBD1, 5 bases. The CDR3 is 12 amino acids. CDR1 is SQVTM and CDR2 is ANQGSEA in the germline V gene. Deletions cut 2 bases from V and 9 bases from J, with 12 bases between.

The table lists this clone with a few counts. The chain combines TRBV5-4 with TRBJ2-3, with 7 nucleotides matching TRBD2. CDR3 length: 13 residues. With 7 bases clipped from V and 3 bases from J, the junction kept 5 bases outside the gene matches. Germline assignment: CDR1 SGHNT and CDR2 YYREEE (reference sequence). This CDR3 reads CASAQRETDTQYF. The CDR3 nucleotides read TGTGCCAGCGCGCAGCGGGAAACAGATACGCAGTATTTT. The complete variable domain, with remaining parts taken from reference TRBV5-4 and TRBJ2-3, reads ETGVTQSPTHLIKTRGQQVTLRCSSQSGHNTVSWYQQALGQGPQFIFQYYREEENGRGNFPPRFSGLQFPNYSSELNVNALELDDSALYLCASAQRETDTQYFGPGTRLTVL.

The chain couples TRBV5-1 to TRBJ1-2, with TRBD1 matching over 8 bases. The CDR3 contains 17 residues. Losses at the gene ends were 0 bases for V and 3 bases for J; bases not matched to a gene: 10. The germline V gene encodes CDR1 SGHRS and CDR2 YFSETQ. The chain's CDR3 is CASSLAGQVQGYYGYTF. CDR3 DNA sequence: TGCGCCAGCAGCTTGGCGGGACAGGTTCAAGGGTACTATGGCTACACCTTC. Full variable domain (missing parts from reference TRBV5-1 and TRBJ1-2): KAGVTQTPRYLIKTRGQQVTLSCSPISGHRSVSWYQQTPGQGLQFLFEYFSETQRNKGNFPGRFSGRQFSNSRSEMNVSTLELGDSALYLCASSLAGQVQGYYGYTFGSGTRLTVV.

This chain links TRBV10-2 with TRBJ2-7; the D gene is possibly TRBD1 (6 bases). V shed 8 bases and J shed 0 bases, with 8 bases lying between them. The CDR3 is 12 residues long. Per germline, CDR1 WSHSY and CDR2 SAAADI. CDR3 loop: CASRDNSYEQYF. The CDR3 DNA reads TGCGCCAGCCGGGACAACTCCTACGAGCAGTACTTC.

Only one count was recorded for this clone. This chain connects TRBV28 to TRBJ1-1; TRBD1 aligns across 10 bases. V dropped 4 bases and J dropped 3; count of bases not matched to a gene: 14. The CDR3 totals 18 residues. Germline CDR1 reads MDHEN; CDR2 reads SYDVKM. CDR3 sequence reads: CASSSLTGGRGLDTEAFF. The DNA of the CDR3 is TGTGCCAGCAGTTCCTTGACAGGGGGCCGGGGTCTCGACACTGAAGCTTTCTTT.

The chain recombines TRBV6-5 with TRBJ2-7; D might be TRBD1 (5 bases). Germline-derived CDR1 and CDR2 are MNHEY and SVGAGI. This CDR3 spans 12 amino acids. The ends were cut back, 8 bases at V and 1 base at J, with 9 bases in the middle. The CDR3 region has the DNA TGTGCCAGCCAGGGCCATTCCTACGAGCAGTACTTC. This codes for CASQGHSYEQYF.

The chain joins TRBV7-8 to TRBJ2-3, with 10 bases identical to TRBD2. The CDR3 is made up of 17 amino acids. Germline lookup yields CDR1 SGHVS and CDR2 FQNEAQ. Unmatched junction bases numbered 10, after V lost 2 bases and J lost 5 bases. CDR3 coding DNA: TGTGCCAGCAGCTTAACTTTAGCGGGAGGTTTTGGAGATACGCAGTATTTT. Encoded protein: CASSLTLAGGFGDTQYF.

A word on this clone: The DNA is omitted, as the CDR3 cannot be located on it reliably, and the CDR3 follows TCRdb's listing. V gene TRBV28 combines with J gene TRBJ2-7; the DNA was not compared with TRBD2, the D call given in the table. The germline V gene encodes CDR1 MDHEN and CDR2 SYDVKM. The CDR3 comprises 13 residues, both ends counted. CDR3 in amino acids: CASSSSEPFEQYF.

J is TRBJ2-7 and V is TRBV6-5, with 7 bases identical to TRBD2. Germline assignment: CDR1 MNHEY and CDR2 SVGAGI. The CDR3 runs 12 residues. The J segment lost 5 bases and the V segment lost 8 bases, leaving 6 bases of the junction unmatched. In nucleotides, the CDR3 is TGTGCCAGCGGGACTAAGGGGAACGAGCAGTACTTC. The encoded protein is CASGTKGNEQYF.

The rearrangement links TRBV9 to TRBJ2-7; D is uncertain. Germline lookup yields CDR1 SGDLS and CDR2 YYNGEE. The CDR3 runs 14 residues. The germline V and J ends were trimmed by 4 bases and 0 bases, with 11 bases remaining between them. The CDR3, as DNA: TGTGCCAGCAGCCCTGAGACTCCCTCCTACGAGCAGTACTTC. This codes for CASSPETPSYEQYF.

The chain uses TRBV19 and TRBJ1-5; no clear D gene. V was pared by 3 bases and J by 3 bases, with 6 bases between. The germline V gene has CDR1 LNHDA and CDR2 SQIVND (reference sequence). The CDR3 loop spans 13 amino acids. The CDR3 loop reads CASSMSPNQPQHF. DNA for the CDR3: TGTGCCAGTAGTATGAGCCCCAATCAGCCCCAGCATTTT.

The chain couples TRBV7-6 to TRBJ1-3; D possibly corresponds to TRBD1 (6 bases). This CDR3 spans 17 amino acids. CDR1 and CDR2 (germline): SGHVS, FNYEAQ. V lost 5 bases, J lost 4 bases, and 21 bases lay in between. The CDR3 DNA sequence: TGTGCCAGCAGCGCCCGCCCCTCACAGGGTACAGGAAACACCATATATTTT. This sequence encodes CASSARPSQGTGNTIYF.

CDR3 amino acids: CASSLDGGGINQPQHF. CDR3 coding DNA: TGTGCCAGCAGCTTAGATGGGGGGGGAATCAATCAGCCCCAGCATTTT. The V call is TRBV7-2, the J call TRBJ1-5; tentative D call: TRBD1 (5 bases). V dropped 1 base and J dropped 3 bases, with 13 bases sitting between them. The germline gives CDR1 SGHTA, CDR2 FQGNSA. The CDR3 is 16 amino acids.

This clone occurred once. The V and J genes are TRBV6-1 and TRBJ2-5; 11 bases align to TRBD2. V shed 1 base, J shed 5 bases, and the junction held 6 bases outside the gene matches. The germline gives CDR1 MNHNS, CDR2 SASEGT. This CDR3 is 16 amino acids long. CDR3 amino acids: CASSEGVSGRGETQYF. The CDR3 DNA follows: TGTGCCAGCAGTGAAGGGGTTAGCGGGAGGGGGGAGACCCAGTACTTC.

CDR3 nucleotides: TGCGCCAGCAGCCTATCTTCGGACAACTTTGAAGCTTTCTTT. Protein: CASSLSSDNFEAFF. This chain joins TRBV4-3 and TRBJ1-1, with a tentative D call TRBD1 (5 bases). V was clipped by 4 bases and J by 7 bases, with 16 bases between them. The length of the CDR3 is 14 residues. The V gene's germline CDR1 is LGHNA and CDR2 YSLEER.

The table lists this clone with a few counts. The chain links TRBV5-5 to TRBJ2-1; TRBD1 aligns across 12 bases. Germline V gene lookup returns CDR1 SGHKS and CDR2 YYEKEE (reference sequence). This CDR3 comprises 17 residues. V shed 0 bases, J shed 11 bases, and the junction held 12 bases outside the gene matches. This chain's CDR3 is CASSLVGGQGAPQKQFF. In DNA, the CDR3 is TGTGCCAGCAGCTTGGTGGGGGGACAGGGGGCGCCCCAGAAGCAGTTCTTC. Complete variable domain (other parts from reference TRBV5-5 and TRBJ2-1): DAGVTQSPTHLIKTRGQQVTLRCSPISGHKSVSWYQQVLGQGPQFIFQYYEKEERGRGNFPDRFSARQFPNYSSELNVNALLLGDSALYLCASSLVGGQGAPQKQFFGPGTRLTVL.

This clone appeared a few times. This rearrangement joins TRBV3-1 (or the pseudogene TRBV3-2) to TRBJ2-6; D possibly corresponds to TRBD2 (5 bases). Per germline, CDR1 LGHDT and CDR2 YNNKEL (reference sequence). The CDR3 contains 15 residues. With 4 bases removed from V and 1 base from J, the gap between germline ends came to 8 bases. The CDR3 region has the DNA TGTGCCAGCAGCCCTCCGGGGTCTGGGGCCAACGTCCTGACTTTC. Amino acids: CASSPPGSGANVLTF.

The CDR3 is CAISGNTYNEQFF. CDR3 in DNA: TGTGCCATAAGCGGAAACACCTACAATGAGCAGTTCTTC. The J gene is TRBJ2-1, the V gene TRBV19; the D gene is possibly TRBD2 (5 bases). Trimming took 10 bases from V and 2 from J, leaving 12 bases between them. The CDR3 extends over 13 amino acids. CDR1 and CDR2 from the germline V gene are LNHDA and SQIVND (reference sequence).

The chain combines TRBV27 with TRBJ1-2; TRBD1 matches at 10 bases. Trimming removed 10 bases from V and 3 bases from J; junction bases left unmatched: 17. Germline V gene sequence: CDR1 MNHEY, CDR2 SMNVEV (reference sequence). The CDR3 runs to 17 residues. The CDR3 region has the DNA TGTGCCACCCTACCGGGACAGGGGATTCCCCCCCACTATGGCTACACCTTC. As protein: CATLPGQGIPPHYGYTF.